This T cell receptor beta chain stems from a study of blood T cell repertoires in COVID-19. About the study: Collection of acute and convalescent COVID-19 samples took place in the United States, Italy and Spain. Sample material is recorded as cDNA or gDNA derived from T cells, B-cell-depleted T cells, or PBMCs.

In the source study's methods: Nucleated cell number was recorded as an estimate derived from reference gene primer amplification. The protocol was immunoSEQ multiplex PCR, while the TCRdb copy is restricted to in-frame clones and leaves out a portion. For V, J and clone size, that table is used; D and trimming come from the DNA. The profile shows roughly 230,000 clones, 65% to 90% of them singletons. Trimming took 1 base from V and 4 from J, leaving 14 bases between them. The CDR3 spans 15 residues. CDR1 and CDR2 from the germline V gene are SQVTM and ANQGSEA. This chain links TRBV29-1 with TRBJ2-1, with D maybe TRBD2 (6 bases). The sequencing input was peripheral blood. The TCR originated in a man aged 45-65 years with COVID-19, enrolled during active disease. The CDR3 DNA reads as TGCAGCGTTGAAGGGTCGGCCGGGACTTACAATGAGCAGTTCTTC. The encoded protein is CSVEGSAGTYNEQFF.